This record looks at one TCR beta chain sequence and its context. Trimming took 4 bases from V and 0 from J, leaving 10 bases between them. The CDR3 runs to 15 residues. The V gene's germline CDR1 is SGDLS and CDR2 YYNGEE. The data were taken from a study of PD-L1 blockade in urothelial cancer. Sequencing was performed with immunoSEQ multiplex PCR; in TCRdb, only in-frame clones are kept and a portion is missing. The repertoire holds about 130,000 clones, with roughly 83% as singletons. Time point in this sample: pretreatment peripheral blood. The TCR comes from a man aged 50-59 years with urothelial cancer. The chain links TRBV9 to TRBJ2-2; TRBD2 is a possible D gene (5 bases). The sequences come from PBMCs, collected around atezolizumab (anti-PD-L1) treatment. The CDR3 DNA follows: TGTGCCAGCAGCACCACTAGGACGAACACCGGGGAGCTGTTTTTT. Residues: CASSTTRTNTGELFF.